Listed below are T cell receptor beta chains from one sample, sequenced in a study of Graves' ophthalmopathy and Graves' hyperthyroidism. TCRdb reanalysed the multiplex PCR reads using MiXCR and keeps one entry per CDR3 protein. This table has 170,000 or so distinct CDR3 sequences, approximately 40% appearing once. Sequenced material: peripheral blood. These receptors all come from a man younger than 40 with Graves' ophthalmopathy. Each CDR3 is given with its conserved first and last residue. The D gene is left open where the match is weak.

CASHRRGLNSPLHF | TRBJ1-6 | TRBV18 | -
CAIRGAEAYEQYF | TRBJ2-7 | TRBV10-3 | -
CASSPQGISYEQYF | TRBJ2-7 | TRBV6-1 | -
CASSLINEQFF | TRBJ2-1 | TRBV11-2 | -
CSTRGAGDRYEQYF | TRBJ2-7 | TRBV20-1 | TRBD2
CASSYGTSGPYEQYF | TRBJ2-7 | TRBV6-2/TRBV6-3 | TRBD2
CASSLEGDVGETQYF | TRBJ2-5 | TRBV5-1 | -
CASSRPGQGDTEAFF | TRBJ1-1 | TRBV6-1 | TRBD1
CASSHRQGSRETQYF | TRBJ2-5 | TRBV7-8 | TRBD1
CASIAQGSSNQPQHF | TRBJ1-5 | TRBV28 | -
CAIKHATGRDTEAFF | TRBJ1-1 | TRBV10-3 | TRBD1
CASRPLREVEQYF | TRBJ2-7 | TRBV6-2/TRBV6-3 | -